This TCR beta chain was sequenced during a study of T cell responses to AZD1222 COVID-19 vaccine. Produced via immunoSEQ multiplex PCR; TCRdb's table is partial and in-frame only. Among more than 110,000 clones, more than 85% were seen once, and the ten largest hold under 6.5%. For this clone: The antigen remains unidentified.

Study-wide results and limits: It was only a handful of AZD1222 recipients who were seropositive at baseline.

The length of the CDR3 is 17 residues. V was pared by 1 base and J by 4 bases, with 17 bases between. Germline CDR1 reads SGHVS; CDR2 reads FQNEAQ. The starting material was peripheral blood, obtained on day 0 of AZD1222 vaccination. The V and J genes are TRBV7-8 and TRBJ2-1; the D gene could be TRBD1 or TRBD2 (6 bases each). This TCR came from an adult in good health. The CDR3 DNA reads TGTGCCAGCAGCTTAGGGAGGGTAAGGGGGTGGTACAATGAGCAGTTCTTC. It is translated as CASSLGRVRGWYNEQFF.